This TCR beta chain was sequenced in a study of cytomegalovirus exposure and HLA in healthy donors. Across the whole study: Unique TCRs numbering around 85 million, obtained from HLA-typed donors, made up an early data release. Study outcomes and limitations: The authors enumerated roughly 160 TCR beta chains as linked to cytomegalovirus.

The PCR employed 60 Vbeta primers together with 13 Jbeta primers. The protocol was immunoSEQ multiplex PCR, while the TCRdb copy is restricted to in-frame clones and leaves out a portion. The sample holds about 170,000 clones, approximately 80% seen once. CDR1 and CDR2 from the germline V gene are LNHNV and YYDKDF (reference sequence). The CDR3 spans 14 residues. V lost 0 bases, J lost 4 bases, and 9 bases lay in between. This clone has more than one count but fewer than ten. Its antigen is as yet unknown. The receptor's source is a male donor in good health and CMV-seronegative. Sequences were obtained from PBMCs. The rearrangement links TRBV15 to TRBJ2-5; D may be TRBD2 (6 bases). The CDR3 nucleotides are TGTGCCACCAGCAGAGATGAGGAGGGAGAGACCCAGTACTTC. Residues: CATSRDEEGETQYF. Complete variable domain (other parts from reference TRBV15 and TRBJ2-5): DAMVIQNPRYQVTQFGKPVTLSCSQTLNHNVMYWYQQKSSQAPKLLFHYYDKDFNNEADTPDNFQSRRPNTSFCFLDIRSPGLGDTAMYLCATSRDEEGETQYFGPGTRLLVL.